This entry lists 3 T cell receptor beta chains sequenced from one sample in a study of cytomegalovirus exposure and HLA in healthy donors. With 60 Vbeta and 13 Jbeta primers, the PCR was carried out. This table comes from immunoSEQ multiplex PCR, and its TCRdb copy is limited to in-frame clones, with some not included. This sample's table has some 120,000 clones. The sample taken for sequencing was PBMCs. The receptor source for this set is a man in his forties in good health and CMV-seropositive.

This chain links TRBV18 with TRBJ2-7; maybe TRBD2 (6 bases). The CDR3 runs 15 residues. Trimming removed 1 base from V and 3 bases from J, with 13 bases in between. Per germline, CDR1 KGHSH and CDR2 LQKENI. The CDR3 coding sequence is TGTGCCAGCTCACCACGCGGGACGGTAGGCTACGAGCAGTACTTC. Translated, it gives CASSPRGTVGYEQYF.

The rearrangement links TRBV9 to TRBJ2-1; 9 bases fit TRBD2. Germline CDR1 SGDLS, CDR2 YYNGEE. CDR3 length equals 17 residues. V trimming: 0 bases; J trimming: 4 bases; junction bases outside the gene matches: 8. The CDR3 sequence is CASSVGTASGMYNEQFF. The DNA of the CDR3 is TGTGCCAGCAGCGTAGGGACGGCTAGCGGGATGTACAATGAGCAGTTCTTC. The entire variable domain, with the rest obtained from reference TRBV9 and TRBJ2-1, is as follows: DSGVTQTPKHLITATGQRVTLRCSPRSGDLSVYWYQQSLDQGLQFLIQYYNGEERAKGNILERFSAQQFPDLHSELNLSSLELGDSALYFCASSVGTASGMYNEQFFGPGTRLTVL.

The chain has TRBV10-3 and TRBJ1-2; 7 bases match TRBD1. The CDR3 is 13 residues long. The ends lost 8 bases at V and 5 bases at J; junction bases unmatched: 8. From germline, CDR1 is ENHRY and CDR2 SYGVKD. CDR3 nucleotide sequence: TGTGCCATCCTAAACAGGGGATCGTATGGCTACACCTTC. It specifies CAILNRGSYGYTF.